The present T cell receptor (beta chain) was sequenced within a study of blood T cell repertoires in COVID-19 (TCRdb year 2020). Concerning the study at large: The collaborator samples originated in the United States, Italy and Spain and spanned the acute and convalescent phases of COVID-19. The dataset comprised deeply sampled blood TCRbeta repertoires from subjects exposed to, actively infected with, or recovered from COVID-19. Samples were obtained from the ongoing ImmuneRACE study (first 160 participants) and from 1,200 or so subjects provided by 6 global collaborators. The prospective study material was composed of cDNA or gDNA derived from T cells, B-cell-depleted T cells, or PBMCs. The repertoires were released in a freely available public database intended as a resource for research on the immune response to SARS-CoV-2. Where available, HLA class I and class II types were obtained from metadata supplied by the sample provider rather than from assay-based typing. The sample metadata nearly always contained a de-identified subject ID, COVID-19 status, age in years and sex.

As encoded in the germline V gene (reference sequence), CDR1 is GTSNPN while CDR2 is SVGIG. Counted from cysteine to phenylalanine, this CDR3 has 15 amino acids. Only the CDR3 DNA stays, 45 bases, in frame from base 1. Trimmed from V: 4 bases; trimmed from J: 4 bases; junction bases lacking a gene match: 6. One collaborating source in Seattle enrolled patients during active infection and followed them longitudinally through the course of disease. Each collaborating institution followed its own protocols to collect whole blood in K2EDTA tubes. For TCRbeta analysis, collaborator samples were shipped as frozen whole blood, as isolated PBMCs, or as DNA extracted from either sample type. Comments on this clone: Its cognate antigen has yet to be identified. No much larger clonotype is one base removed from it; base qualities were not supplied.

The immunoSEQ Assay, a bias-controlled multiplex PCR, was used to amplify TCRbeta CDR3 regions from genomic DNA. As for the authors' bioinformatics: The number of nucleated cells in each sample was estimated by amplification of reference gene primers within the assay. Sequence reads were collapsed and filtered to measure the absolute abundance of every unique TCRbeta CDR3 rearrangement. For each sample, productive Simpson clonality was calculated by taking the square root of Simpson's diversity index across productive rearrangements. Drawn from immuneACCESS, this table holds only the in-frame rearrangements with V and J called that TCRdb kept. Clones are partly lost; checked studies trace under half to an unresolved V gene and leave the rest unexplained. That table is the source of V, J and clone size, and D and trimming were worked out from the DNA. The sample table contains 200,000 to 250,000 clones; only one count was recorded for 75% to 90% of them. The ten largest account for 8.2% of the sample.

Overall study outcomes, separate from this receptor: The quantity of clinical and demographic metadata differed by source and by participant and was supplied without curation.

The V and J segments used are TRBV30 and TRBJ1-5; 11 middle bases align to TRBD1. This receptor was identified in an elderly woman with COVID-19, enrolled during active disease. Material: peripheral blood. The CDR3 reads as follows: CAWKDRGRRNQPQHF. The DNA reads TGTGCCTGGAAGGACAGGGGGCGCCGAAATCAGCCCCAGCATTTT.